The 26 T cell receptor beta chains below come from one sample, sequenced in a study of identical twins. MiXCR, applied by TCRdb to the 5' RACE reads, yields one record per CDR3 protein. Altogether approximately 620,000 distinct CDR3 sequences are present, more than 6.5% being singletons, with the ten largest covering more than 0.75%. In addition, the sample was reused for a study of yellow fever vaccine responses in identical twins.

The specimen was PBMCs. Receptor source: a woman in her late teens or twenties in good health.

The table lists this clonotype with many counts. The rearrangement joins TRBV3-1 to TRBJ2-3; D perhaps matches TRBD1 (5 bases). Deletions cut 0 bases from V and 1 base from J, with 14 bases between. This CDR3 has 17 amino acids. Germline V lookup: CDR1 LGHDT, CDR2 YNNKEL (reference sequence). CDR3 amino acids: CASSQDRGNKGTDTQYF. CDR3 nucleotide sequence: TGTGCCAGCAGCCAAGATAGGGGAAATAAAGGCACAGATACGCAGTATTTT.

The chain recombines TRBV11-2 with TRBJ1-1, with a tentative D call TRBD1 (6 bases). This CDR3 comprises 20 residues. Germline lookup yields CDR1 SGHAT and CDR2 FQNNGV. Between the trimmed V and J ends, which lost 0 bases and 4 bases, there was a span of 27 bases. The CDR3 is CASSLELRTIQGRGGTEAFF. In DNA, the CDR3 is TGTGCCAGCAGCTTAGAACTTCGAACGATCCAGGGTAGAGGGGGCACTGAAGCTTTCTTT.

This clonotype was counted between two and nine times. The chain links TRBV12-3 or TRBV12-4 to TRBJ2-7, with 10 bases matching TRBD2. V lost 4 bases to trimming and J lost 3 bases; unmatched junction nucleotides: 12. The CDR3 sequence is 17 residues long. The CDR3 coding sequence is TGTGCCAGCAGTTGGTTGGGAGGACTAGCGGACGACTACGAGCAGTACTTC. Its translation: CASSWLGGLADDYEQYF.

Ten or more counts support this clonotype. The chain recombines TRBV3-1 with TRBJ2-5; a weak D match, TRBD2 (5 bases). The germline V gene encodes CDR1 LGHDT and CDR2 YNNKEL (reference sequence). V lost 3 bases and J lost 2, with 10 bases in between. CDR3 length: 14 amino acids. DNA for the CDR3: TGTGCCAGCAGCCACCGGGAACAGCAAGAGACCCAGTACTTC. It is translated as CASSHREQQETQYF.

V gene TRBV4-2 combines with J gene TRBJ2-7, with D possibly being TRBD1 (6 bases). Germline CDR1 reads LGHNA; CDR2 reads YNFKEQ. V gave up 0 bases and J gave up 5 bases, with 14 bases separating them. CDR3 length: 15 amino acids. The CDR3 sequence is CASSQDYREGDEQYF. The CDR3 DNA reads TGTGCCAGCAGCCAAGATTACAGGGAAGGCGACGAGCAGTACTTC.

The rearrangement links TRBV10-3 to TRBJ2-7; 11 nucleotides match TRBD2. Germline CDR1 ENHRY, CDR2 SYGVKD. V shed 3 bases, J shed 7 bases, and the junction held 17 bases outside the gene matches. The CDR3 has 18 residues. This CDR3 reads CAISDSGTSGRSLGEQYF. The CDR3 DNA is TGTGCCATCAGTGATTCCGGGACTAGCGGTCGGTCGTTGGGGGAGCAGTACTTC.

This chain links TRBV12-3 or TRBV12-4 with TRBJ2-3; 10 bases agree with TRBD2. CDR3 length: 16 residues. The trim removed 6 bases at V and 6 bases at J, leaving 12 bases unmatched. CDR3 in DNA: TGTGCCAGCAGGACTACTAGCGGGGCCCTTCTGGATACGCAGTATTTT. Its protein is CASRTTSGALLDTQYF.

The V call is TRBV29-1, the J call TRBJ2-1; D uncertain. The CDR3 runs 15 residues. CDR1 and CDR2 (germline): SQVTM, ANQGSEA. Trimming left V 1 base short and J 2 bases short, with 12 bases between. The CDR3 DNA reads as TGCAGCGTTGAAGGGTCCCAGCCCGCCTACAATGAGCAGTTCTTC. It is translated as CSVEGSQPAYNEQFF.

In its sample, this clonotype was seen many times. The chain has TRBV7-2 and TRBJ2-3; perhaps TRBD1 as D (5 bases). Germline-derived CDR1 and CDR2 are SGHTA and FQGNSA. V lost 5 bases and J 2 bases, leaving 14 bases between the germline ends. This CDR3 comprises 15 residues. CDR3 nucleotides: TGTGCCAGCAGCCGACAGCTATCGTACACAGATACGCAGTATTTT. Protein sequence: CASSRQLSYTDTQYF.

This clonotype has a handful of counts. The chain joins TRBV27 to TRBJ2-5; TRBD1 might be the D (6 bases). This CDR3 is built from 14 residues. V was clipped by 5 bases and J by 4 bases, with 14 bases between them. Germline CDR1 and CDR2: MNHEY and SMNVEV (reference sequence). CDR3 bases: TGTGCCAGCAGTCAGCAGGGGTTCGGAGAGACCCAGTACTTC. Translated: CASSQQGFGETQYF.

This clonotype appeared a few times. This chain links TRBV27 with TRBJ2-4; no clear D. From germline, CDR1 is MNHEY and CDR2 SMNVEV (reference sequence). Trimming left V 4 bases short and J 0 bases short, with 10 bases between. The CDR3 totals 15 residues. CDR3 residues: CASSSLGKAKNIQYF. As DNA, the CDR3 is TGTGCCAGCAGTTCCTTGGGAAAAGCCAAAAACATTCAGTACTTC.

Concerning this clonotype: An end of the junction differs from the germline gene, which may be a read error. This sequence joins TRBV6-2 or TRBV6-3 and TRBJ2-1; 8 bases align to TRBD1. The CDR3 runs 14 residues. Germline V gene data show CDR1 as MNHEY and CDR2 as SVGEGT. CDR3 loop: CASSLGQGQTERFF. CDR3 nucleotide sequence: TGTGCCAGCAGTCTCGGACAGGGCCAGACTGAGCGGTTCTTC.

Many counts were recorded for this clonotype. The chain has TRBV6-2 or TRBV6-3 and TRBJ2-3, with D unresolved. The ends were cut back, 4 bases at V and 4 bases at J, with 12 bases in the middle. Germline CDR1 and CDR2: MNHEY and SVGEGT. CDR3 size: 14 residues. The CDR3 sequence is CASSSAAGPDTQYF. The DNA of the CDR3 is TGTGCCAGCAGTTCCGCCGCAGGCCCAGATACGCAGTATTTT.

In this sample, this clonotype turned up a few times. The CDR3 nucleotides are TGTGCCAGCAGCACCACGGCGGAAATCTACGAGCAGTACTTC. Its translation: CASSTTAEIYEQYF. This chain connects TRBV7-9 to TRBJ2-7; D gene unclear. Deletions cut 5 bases from V and 3 bases from J, with 14 bases between. The CDR3 contains 14 residues. Germline CDR1 reads SEHNR; CDR2 reads FQNEAQ (reference sequence).

This clonotype was seen more than once but under ten times. The chain is built from TRBV9 and TRBJ1-1; D is unresolved. Germline V lookup: CDR1 SGDLS, CDR2 YYNGEE. There are 13 residues in the CDR3. V gave up 6 bases and J gave up 2 bases, with 11 bases separating them. This CDR3 reads CASTGVGNTEAFF. DNA of the CDR3: TGTGCCAGCACCGGGGTGGGAAACACTGAAGCTTTCTTT.

This clonotype was observed a few times. The rearrangement links TRBV11-2 to TRBJ2-4; D may be TRBD2 (5 bases). Germline CDR1 is SGHAT and CDR2 is FQNNGV. CDR3 size: 15 residues. The V and J ends lost 6 bases and 0 bases respectively, with 12 bases between them. CDR3 nucleotides: TGTGCCAGCAGTCGAGGGCCCGTAGCCAAAAACATTCAGTACTTC. It encodes CASSRGPVAKNIQYF.

There are a few counts of this clonotype. The V gene is TRBV5-1, the J gene TRBJ2-7; D gene ambiguous. Per germline, CDR1 SGHRS and CDR2 YFSETQ. CDR3 length equals 14 residues. V lost 3 bases to trimming and J lost 0 bases, with 10 bases between them. CDR3 protein: CASSSFRSSYEQYF. CDR3 sequence (DNA): TGCGCCAGCAGCTCTTTCAGGAGCTCCTACGAGCAGTACTTC.

The V call is TRBV6-1, the J call TRBJ2-7; D possibly corresponds to TRBD1 (6 bases). Trimming removed 7 bases at V and 0 bases at J, with 13 bases between. CDR1 and CDR2 (germline): MNHNS, SASEGT. There are 14 residues in the CDR3. CDR3 DNA sequence: TGTGCCAGCAAACGACAGGAAAGCTCCTACGAGCAGTACTTC. It is translated as CASKRQESSYEQYF.

This clonotype was counted between two and nine times. The junction departs from germline at one end; a sequencing error may be responsible. This chain links TRBV7-7 with TRBJ2-3; 14 bases align to TRBD2. The CDR3 is made up of 17 amino acids. Germline V gene data show CDR1 as SSHAT and CDR2 as FNYEAQ (reference sequence). This CDR3 is CASSPWTSGGKSDTQYF. CDR3 in DNA: TGTGCTAGCAGCCCATGGACTAGCGGGGGGAAATCAGATACGCAGTATTTT.

This rearrangement joins TRBV12-3 or TRBV12-4 to TRBJ2-6; 7 nucleotides agree with TRBD2. V was pared by 5 bases and J by 4 bases, with 5 bases of the junction left unmatched. The CDR3 sequence is 15 residues long. DNA of the CDR3: TGTGCCAGCAGTGCGGAGCGGGGCGGGGCCAACGTCCTGACTTTC. It is translated as CASSAERGGANVLTF.

In this sample, this clonotype turned up a few times. The chain combines TRBV5-1 with TRBJ2-3; D is undetermined. V was cut by 2 bases and J by 2 bases, with 6 bases left in between. Germline CDR1 SGHRS, CDR2 YFSETQ. The CDR3 length is 13 residues. This CDR3 is CASSLIPTDTQYF. As DNA, the CDR3 is TGCGCCAGCAGCTTAATCCCCACAGATACGCAGTATTTT. Full variable domain (missing parts from reference TRBV5-1 and TRBJ2-3): KAGVTQTPRYLIKTRGQQVTLSCSPISGHRSVSWYQQTPGQGLQFLFEYFSETQRNKGNFPGRFSGRQFSNSRSEMNVSTLELGDSALYLCASSLIPTDTQYFGPGTRLTVL.

This clonotype was seen only a few times. The rearrangement links TRBV2 to TRBJ2-5; TRBD1 agrees at 7 bases. The trim removed 6 bases at V and 1 base at J, leaving 11 bases unmatched. Looked up from germline, CDR1 is SNHLY and CDR2 is FYNNEI. The CDR3 totals 16 residues. CDR3 in amino acids: CASSEYRQGGQETQYF. The DNA for the CDR3 is TGTGCCAGCAGCGAATACAGACAGGGTGGCCAAGAGACCCAGTACTTC.

At least ten counts were recorded for this clonotype. This chain connects TRBV4-2 to TRBJ2-3; weak D call: TRBD2 (6 bases). This CDR3 comprises 16 residues. Trimming removed 3 bases at V and 4 bases at J, with 17 bases between. Germline V gene data show CDR1 as LGHNA and CDR2 as YNFKEQ. This CDR3 reads CASSQGIAERADTQYF. The DNA of the CDR3 is TGTGCCAGCAGCCAGGGAATAGCGGAGAGGGCAGATACGCAGTATTTT.

This clonotype appeared a few times. The rearrangement joins TRBV7-2 to TRBJ2-7; 11 bases align to TRBD1. J was trimmed by 0 bases and V by 6 bases; bases with no gene match: 4. Looked up from germline, CDR1 is SGHTA and CDR2 is FQGNSA. This CDR3 contains 15 residues. CDR3 loop: CASRPGTGGSYEQYF. CDR3 bases: TGTGCCAGCAGACCCGGGACAGGGGGCTCCTACGAGCAGTACTTC.

This sequence joins TRBV5-1 and TRBJ2-1; 7 positions agree with TRBD1. Germline CDR1 reads SGHRS; CDR2 reads YFSETQ. The V segment lost 3 bases and the J segment 2 bases; nucleotides outside the gene matches: 5. This CDR3 has 15 amino acids. The CDR3 DNA sequence: TGCGCCAGCAGCTCCCTGGGACAGCCCTACAATGAGCAGTTCTTC. Its protein product is CASSSLGQPYNEQFF.

This clonotype has a handful of counts. The rearrangement uses TRBV6-1 and TRBJ2-1; D is ambiguous. Germline V gene lookup returns CDR1 MNHNS and CDR2 SASEGT. The V and J ends lost 6 bases and 4 bases respectively, with 16 bases between them. The CDR3 has 15 residues. The CDR3 is CASRTPDLNYNEQFF. CDR3 in DNA: TGTGCCAGCAGGACGCCAGACCTAAATTACAATGAGCAGTTCTTC.